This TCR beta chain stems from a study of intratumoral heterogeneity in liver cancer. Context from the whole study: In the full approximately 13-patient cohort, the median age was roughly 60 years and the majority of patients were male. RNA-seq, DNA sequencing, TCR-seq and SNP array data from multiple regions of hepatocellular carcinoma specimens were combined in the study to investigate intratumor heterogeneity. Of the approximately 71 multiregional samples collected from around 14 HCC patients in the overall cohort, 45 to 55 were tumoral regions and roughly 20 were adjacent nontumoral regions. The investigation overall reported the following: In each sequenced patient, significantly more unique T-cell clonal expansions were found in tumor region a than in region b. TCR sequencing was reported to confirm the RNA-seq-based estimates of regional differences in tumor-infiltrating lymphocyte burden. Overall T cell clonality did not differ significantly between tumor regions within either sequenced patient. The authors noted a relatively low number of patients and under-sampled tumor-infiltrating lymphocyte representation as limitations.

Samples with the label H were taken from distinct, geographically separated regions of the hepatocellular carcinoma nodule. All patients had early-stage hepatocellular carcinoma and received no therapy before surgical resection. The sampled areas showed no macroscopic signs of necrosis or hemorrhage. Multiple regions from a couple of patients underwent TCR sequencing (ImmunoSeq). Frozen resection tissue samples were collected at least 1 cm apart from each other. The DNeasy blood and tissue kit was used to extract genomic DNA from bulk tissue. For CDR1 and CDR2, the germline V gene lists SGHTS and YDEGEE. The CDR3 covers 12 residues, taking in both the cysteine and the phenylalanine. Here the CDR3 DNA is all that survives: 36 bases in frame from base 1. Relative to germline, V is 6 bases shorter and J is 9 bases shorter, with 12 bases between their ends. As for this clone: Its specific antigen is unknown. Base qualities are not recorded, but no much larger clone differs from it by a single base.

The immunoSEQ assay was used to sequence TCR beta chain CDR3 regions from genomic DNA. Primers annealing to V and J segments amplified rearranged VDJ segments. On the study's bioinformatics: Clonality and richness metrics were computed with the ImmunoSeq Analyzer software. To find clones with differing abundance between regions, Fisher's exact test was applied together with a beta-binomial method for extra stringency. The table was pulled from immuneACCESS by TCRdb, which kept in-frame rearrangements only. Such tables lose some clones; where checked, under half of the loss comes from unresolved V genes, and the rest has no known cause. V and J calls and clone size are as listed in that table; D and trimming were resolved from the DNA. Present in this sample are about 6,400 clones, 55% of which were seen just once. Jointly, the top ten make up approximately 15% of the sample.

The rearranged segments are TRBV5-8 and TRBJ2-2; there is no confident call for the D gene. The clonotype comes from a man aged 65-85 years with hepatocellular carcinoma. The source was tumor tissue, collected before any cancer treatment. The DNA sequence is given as TGTGCCAGCACCCGGCGTTCTAGGGAGCTGTTTTTT. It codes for CASTRRSRELFF. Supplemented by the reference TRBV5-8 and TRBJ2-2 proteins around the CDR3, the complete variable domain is EAGVTQSPTHLIKTRGQQATLRCSPISGHTSVYWYQQALGLGLQFLLWYDEGEERNRGNFPPRFSGRQFPNYSSELNVNALELEDSALYLCASTRRSRELFFGEGSRLTVL.